This T cell receptor (beta chain) was obtained from a study of a mutant IDH1 vaccine in newly diagnosed glioma. Study details: Treated patients, averaging approximately 40 years, were around 62% male and about 38% female. Before enrollment, the patients had been treated with radiotherapy alone, temozolomide alone, or both together. Most of them had received both.

Sequenced by immunoSEQ multiplex PCR; TCRdb stores in-frame clones only, minus some. The data hold about 98,000 clones, with around 90% observed a single time. Broader study findings: There were vaccine-induced immune responses in roughly 95% of the patients. Pseudoprogression seemingly bore no relation to changes in top peripheral T cell clonotypes.

Time point specified: baseline, week 1 (first vaccination visit). Treatment given: pre-vaccination baseline after standard-of-care therapy. CDR1 and CDR2 (germline): KGHSH, LQKENI. This CDR3 contains 15 residues. V gave up 2 bases and J gave up 4 bases, with 12 bases separating them. As regards this clone: Its target is unknown.

Specimen: PBMCs, collected from a glioma patient treated with radiotherapy, temozolomide or both. This TCR came from a woman aged 50 to 65 with glioma. The chain combines TRBV18 with TRBJ2-4, with D possibly matching TRBD1 (5 bases). The CDR3 sequence is CASSPEEGAKNIQYF. CDR3 nucleotide sequence: TGTGCCAGCTCACCAGAGGAAGGGGCTAAAAACATTCAGTACTTC.